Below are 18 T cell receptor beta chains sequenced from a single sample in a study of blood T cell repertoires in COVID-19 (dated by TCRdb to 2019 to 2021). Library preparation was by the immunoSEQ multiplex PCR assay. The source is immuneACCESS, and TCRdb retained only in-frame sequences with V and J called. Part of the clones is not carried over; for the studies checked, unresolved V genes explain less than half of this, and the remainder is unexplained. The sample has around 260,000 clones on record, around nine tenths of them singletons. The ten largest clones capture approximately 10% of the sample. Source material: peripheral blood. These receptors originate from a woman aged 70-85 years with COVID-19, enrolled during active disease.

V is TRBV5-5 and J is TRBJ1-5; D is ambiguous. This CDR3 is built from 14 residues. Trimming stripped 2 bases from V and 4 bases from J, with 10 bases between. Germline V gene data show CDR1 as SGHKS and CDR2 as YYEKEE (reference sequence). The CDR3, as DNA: TGTGCCAGCAGCTTCGGCAGAGGAAATCAGCCCCAGCATTTT. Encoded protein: CASSFGRGNQPQHF.

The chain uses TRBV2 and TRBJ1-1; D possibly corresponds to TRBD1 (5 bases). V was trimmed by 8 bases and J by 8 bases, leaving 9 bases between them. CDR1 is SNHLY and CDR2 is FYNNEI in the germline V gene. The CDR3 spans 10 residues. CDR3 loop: CASQQVEAFF. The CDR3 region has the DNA TGTGCCAGCCAACAGGTCGAAGCTTTCTTT.

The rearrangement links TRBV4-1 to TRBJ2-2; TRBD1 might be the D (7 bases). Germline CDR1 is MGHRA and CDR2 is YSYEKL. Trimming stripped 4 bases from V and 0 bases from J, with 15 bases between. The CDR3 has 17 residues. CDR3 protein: CASSPGGQLANTGELFF. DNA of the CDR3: TGCGCCAGCAGCCCCGGGGGACAGCTCGCGAACACCGGGGAGCTGTTTTTT.

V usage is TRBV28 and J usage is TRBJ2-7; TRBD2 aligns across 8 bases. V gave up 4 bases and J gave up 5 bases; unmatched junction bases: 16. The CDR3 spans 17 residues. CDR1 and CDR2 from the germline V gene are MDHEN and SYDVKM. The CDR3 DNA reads TGTGCCAGCAGTTACCCCTTTGGCGGGGGGAAGTCTCACGAGCAGTACTTC. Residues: CASSYPFGGGKSHEQYF.

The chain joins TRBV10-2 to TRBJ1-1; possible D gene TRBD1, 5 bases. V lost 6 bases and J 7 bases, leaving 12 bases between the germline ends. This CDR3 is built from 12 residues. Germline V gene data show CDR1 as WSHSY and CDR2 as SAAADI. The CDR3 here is CASRVGGDEAFF. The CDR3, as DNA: TGCGCCAGCAGAGTTGGAGGGGATGAAGCTTTCTTT.

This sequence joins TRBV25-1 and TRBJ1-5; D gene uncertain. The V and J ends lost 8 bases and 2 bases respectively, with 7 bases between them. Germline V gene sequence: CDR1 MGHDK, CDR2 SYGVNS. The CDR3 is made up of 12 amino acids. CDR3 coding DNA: TGTGCCAGCTCTCGGGGCAATCAGCCCCAGCATTTT. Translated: CASSRGNQPQHF.

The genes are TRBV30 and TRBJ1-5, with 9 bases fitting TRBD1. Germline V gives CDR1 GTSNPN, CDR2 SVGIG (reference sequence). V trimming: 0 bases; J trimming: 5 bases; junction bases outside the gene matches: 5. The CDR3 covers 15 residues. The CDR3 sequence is CAWSVMRQGDQPQHF. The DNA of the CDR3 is TGTGCCTGGAGTGTGATGCGACAGGGGGATCAGCCCCAGCATTTT.

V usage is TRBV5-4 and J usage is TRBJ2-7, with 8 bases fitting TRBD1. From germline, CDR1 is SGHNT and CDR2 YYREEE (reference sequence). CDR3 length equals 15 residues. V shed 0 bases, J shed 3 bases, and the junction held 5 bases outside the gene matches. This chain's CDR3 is CASSLGQGAGYEQYF. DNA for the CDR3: TGTGCCAGCAGCTTGGGTCAGGGGGCCGGCTACGAGCAGTACTTC.

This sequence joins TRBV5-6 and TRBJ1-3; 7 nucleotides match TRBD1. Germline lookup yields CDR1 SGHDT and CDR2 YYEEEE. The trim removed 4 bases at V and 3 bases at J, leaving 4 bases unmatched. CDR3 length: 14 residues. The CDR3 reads CASSPTGRGNTIYF. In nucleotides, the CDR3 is TGTGCCAGCAGCCCGACAGGGCGTGGAAACACCATATATTTT.

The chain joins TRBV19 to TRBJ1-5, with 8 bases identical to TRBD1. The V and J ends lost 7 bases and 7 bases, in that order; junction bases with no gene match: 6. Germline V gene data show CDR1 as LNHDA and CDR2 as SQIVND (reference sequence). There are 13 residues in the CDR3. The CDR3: CASNPGGGQPQHF. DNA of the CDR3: TGTGCCAGTAATCCAGGGGGCGGACAGCCCCAGCATTTT.

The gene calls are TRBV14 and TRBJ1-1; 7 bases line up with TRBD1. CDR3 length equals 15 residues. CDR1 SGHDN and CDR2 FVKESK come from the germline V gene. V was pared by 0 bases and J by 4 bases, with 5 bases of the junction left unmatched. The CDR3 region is CASSQEPSGGTEAFF. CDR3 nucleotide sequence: TGTGCCAGCAGCCAAGAACCGTCAGGGGGCACTGAAGCTTTCTTT.

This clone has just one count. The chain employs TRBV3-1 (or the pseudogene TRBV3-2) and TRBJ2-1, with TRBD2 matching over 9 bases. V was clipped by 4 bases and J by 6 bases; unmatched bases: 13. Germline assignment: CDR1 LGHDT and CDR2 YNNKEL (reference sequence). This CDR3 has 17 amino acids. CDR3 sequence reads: CASSRLITATSGNEQFF. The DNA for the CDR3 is TGTGCCAGCAGCCGACTTATAACCGCGACTAGCGGCAATGAGCAGTTCTTC.

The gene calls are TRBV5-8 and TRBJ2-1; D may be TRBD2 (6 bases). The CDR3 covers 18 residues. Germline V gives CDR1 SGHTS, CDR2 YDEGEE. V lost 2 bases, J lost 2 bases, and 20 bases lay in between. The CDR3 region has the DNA TGTGCCAGCAGCTTAAACCGGGACTCTCTCAACACCTACAATGAGCAGTTCTTC. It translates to CASSLNRDSLNTYNEQFF.

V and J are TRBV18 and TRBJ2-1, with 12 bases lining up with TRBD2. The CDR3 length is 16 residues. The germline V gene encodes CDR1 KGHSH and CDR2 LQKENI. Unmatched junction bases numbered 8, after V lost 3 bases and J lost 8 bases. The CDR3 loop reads CASSPMTSGSFYEQFF. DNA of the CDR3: TGTGCCAGCTCACCGATGACTAGCGGGAGTTTCTATGAGCAGTTCTTC.

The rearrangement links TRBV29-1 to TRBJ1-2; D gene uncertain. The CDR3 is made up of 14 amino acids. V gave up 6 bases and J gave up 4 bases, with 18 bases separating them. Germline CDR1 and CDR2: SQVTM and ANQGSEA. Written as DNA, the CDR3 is TGCAGCGTCAACTCACTCGCCGATACCTATGGCTACACCTTC. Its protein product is CSVNSLADTYGYTF.

CDR3 loop: CASSSQGRSYGYTF. The CDR3 DNA is TGTGCCAGCAGTTCGCAGGGGCGTAGCTATGGCTACACCTTC. The rearrangement joins TRBV28 to TRBJ1-2, with D tentatively TRBD1 (6 bases). CDR3 length equals 14 residues. Between the trimmed V and J ends, which lost 4 bases and 4 bases, there was a span of 13 bases. Germline CDR1 is MDHEN and CDR2 is SYDVKM.

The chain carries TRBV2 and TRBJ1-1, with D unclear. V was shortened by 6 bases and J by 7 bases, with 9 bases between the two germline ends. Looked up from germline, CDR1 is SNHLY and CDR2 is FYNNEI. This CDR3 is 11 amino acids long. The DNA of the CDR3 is TGTGCCAGCAGGAGGGTATTTGAAGCTTTCTTT. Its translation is CASRRVFEAFF.

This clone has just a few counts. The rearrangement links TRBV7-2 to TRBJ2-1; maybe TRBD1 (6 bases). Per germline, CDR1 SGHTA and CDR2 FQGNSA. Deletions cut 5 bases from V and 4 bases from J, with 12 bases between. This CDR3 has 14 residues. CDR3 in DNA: TGTGCCAGCAGCCCCAACGACAGGTACAATGAGCAGTTCTTC. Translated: CASSPNDRYNEQFF.